This T cell receptor (beta chain) was sequenced for a study of cytomegalovirus exposure and HLA in healthy donors. Study observations and caveats: One later analysis reportedly identified an Asian-associated ancestry cluster that showed fewer N-insertions than the approximately 710-donor mean. An analysis was carried out at a later point. It showed that HLA-associated TCR beta chains were more clonally expanded than equally common non-associated chains.

The primer mix had 60 Vbeta and 13 Jbeta primers. Repertoires were generated with immunoSEQ multiplex PCR, while TCRdb's copy carries only in-frame clones and drops some. Of roughly 220,000 clones in the sample, just under 70% were seen once. Details on this clone: What it binds is not known.

The receptor was isolated from a man aged 40-49 years in good health and CMV-seropositive. Specimen: PBMCs.

CDR3: CASSQEKSGQIYGYTF. The CDR3 nucleotides are TGCGCCAGCAGCCAAGAAAAGTCGGGACAGATCTATGGCTACACCTTC. V usage is TRBV4-1 and J usage is TRBJ1-2; 7 bases match TRBD1. V lost 0 bases to trimming and J lost 4 bases; unmatched junction nucleotides: 8. Per the germline V gene, CDR1 is MGHRA and CDR2 is YSYEKL. The length of the CDR3 is 16 residues.